What follows describes a single T cell receptor beta chain. The antigen is not known. The sample comes from a study of T-cell reconstitution after alpha-beta-depleted transplantation in children. There are 14 residues in the CDR3. V lost 0 bases to trimming and J lost 5 bases, with 10 bases between them. Overall study results and limits: Several hundred expanded graft clones reportedly gave rise to the alpha-beta T cells present about two months after transplant. Diversity and T-cell counts at one year after transplant derived mostly from new T cells. Recipient T cells and thymic progenitors that survived were the source of the high TCRbeta diversity seen at day 60 in some patients.

The TCRbeta library was prepared with unique molecular identifiers. MiXCR was run by TCRdb on the PCR reads, yielding one entry per CDR3 protein. The sample holds 500,000 to 750,000 distinct CDR3 sequences; 13% are singletons and the top ten take approximately 2%. This clonotype originated in a male patient younger than 18 who had a stem cell transplant for acute myeloid leukemia, so the T cells may come from the graft donor. The starting material was PBMCs, mostly from graft donor cells, obtained 360 days after TCRalphabeta/CD19-depleted stem cell transplant. J is TRBJ1-1 and V is TRBV12-3 or TRBV12-4; no clear D. CDR3 sequence: CASSLAKPGTEAFF. The CDR3 region has the DNA TGTGCCAGCAGTTTAGCGAAACCGGGGACTGAAGCTTTCTTT.